Many counts were recorded for the clone carrying this TCR beta chain. This sample was taken from a study of molecular identifiers for immune sequencing clone quantification. Using its own MiXCR run on the PCR reads, TCRdb lists one record per CDR3 protein. The sample contains about 630,000 distinct CDR3 sequences, around 25% of which appear only once. Trimming pared 7 bases from V and 5 bases from J, leaving 12 bases between. CDR3 length: 14 residues. The TCR comes from a human donor in good health. Some libraries in this study had Jurkat cell RNA spiked in. Specimen: naive CD8+ T cells from blood, with Jurkat cell RNA spiked in. Subset described: FACS-sorted CD8+CD4-CCR7+CD45RA+ naive T cells. The chain couples TRBV12-3 or TRBV12-4 to TRBJ1-6; a possible D gene is TRBD1 (6 bases). In nucleotides, the CDR3 is TGTGCCAGCACCCAGGGGTCCCATAATTCACCCCTCCACTTT. Its translation: CASTQGSHNSPLHF.